The 16 T cell receptor beta chains below come from one sample, sequenced in a study of blood T cell repertoires in COVID-19. Clones were sequenced by immunoSEQ multiplex PCR, and TCRdb holds only the in-frame ones, with some missing. This sample has a few hundred thousand clones, with about 91% found just once. Sequencing was carried out using peripheral blood. Receptors were obtained from a young adult with COVID-19, enrolled during active disease.

This clone was detected only once. The V gene is TRBV18, the J gene TRBJ1-6; possible D gene TRBD1, 6 bases. The V end lost 0 bases, the J end lost 10 bases, and 10 bases lay between the germline ends. Germline V gene lookup returns CDR1 KGHSH and CDR2 LQKENI. This CDR3 contains 14 residues. The DNA for the CDR3 is TGTGCCAGCTCACCACCGGCAGGGACATCACCCCTCCACTTT. Translation gives CASSPPAGTSPLHF.

This rearrangement joins TRBV2 to TRBJ2-1; 7 bases are shared with TRBD2. The junction had 24 bases not matched to a gene; V was cut back by 7 bases and J by 9 bases. Germline CDR1 and CDR2: SNHLY and FYNNEI. This CDR3 comprises 18 residues. CDR3 protein: CASKLQTVTSGRAAEQFF. The CDR3 DNA is TGTGCCAGCAAGCTACAGACAGTCACTAGTGGGAGGGCCGCTGAGCAGTTCTTC.

J is TRBJ2-2 and V is TRBV11-3, with D perhaps TRBD1 (6 bases). The CDR3 is 13 amino acids. The V end lost 7 bases, the J end lost 9 bases, and 15 bases lay between the germline ends. CDR1 is SGHNT, CDR2 YENEEA, per germline. As DNA, the CDR3 is TGTGCCAGCACCTCGCGCCAGGGGAGGGAGCTGTTTTTT. Its translation is CASTSRQGRELFF.

V and J are TRBV19 and TRBJ1-5; no definite D call. V lost 1 base, J lost 0 bases, and 7 bases lay in between. The germline CDR1 and CDR2 sequences are LNHDA and SQIVND (reference sequence). The CDR3 has 15 amino acids. The CDR3 spells CASSIGQNSNQPQHF. Written as DNA, the CDR3 is TGTGCCAGTAGTATAGGGCAGAATAGCAATCAGCCCCAGCATTTT. Full variable domain (rest looked up from reference TRBV19 and TRBJ1-5): DGGITQSPKYLFRKEGQNVTLSCEQNLNHDAMYWYRQDPGQGLRLIYYSQIVNDFQKGDIAEGYSVSREKKESFPLTVTSAQKNPTAFYLCASSIGQNSNQPQHFGDGTRLSIL.

The chain couples TRBV6-5 to TRBJ2-1; maybe TRBD2 (5 bases). Germline V gene data show CDR1 as MNHEY and CDR2 as SVGAGI. V shed 6 bases and J shed 10 bases, with 10 bases lying between them. The CDR3 covers 11 residues. CDR3 coding DNA: TGTGCCAGCAGCCGGGGATTAGAGCAGTTCTTC. Its protein is CASSRGLEQFF.

The chain employs TRBV5-6 and TRBJ1-3; 7 nucleotides align to TRBD1. The germline V gene encodes CDR1 SGHDT and CDR2 YYEEEE. There are 14 residues in the CDR3. V gave up 6 bases and J gave up 2 bases; unmatched junction bases: 5. CDR3 nucleotide sequence: TGTGCCAGCAACGACAGGGTAACTGGAAACACCATATATTTT. This gives the protein CASNDRVTGNTIYF.

V is TRBV5-1 and J is TRBJ2-1, with 9 bases that match TRBD2. Germline V gives CDR1 SGHRS, CDR2 YFSETQ. The CDR3 is 14 amino acids. Trimming cost V 7 bases and J 4 bases; bases outside gene matches: 6. As DNA, the CDR3 is TGCGCCAGCGCCTTAGCGGGAGTATACAATGAGCAGTTCTTC. Protein product: CASALAGVYNEQFF.

V gene TRBV24-1 combines with J gene TRBJ2-3; 11 bases fit TRBD2. Germline CDR1 reads KGHDR; CDR2 reads SFDVKD. CDR3 size: 18 residues. Germline trimming cut 1 base from V and 4 bases from J; bases unmatched to any gene: 9. CDR3 DNA: TGTGCCACCAGTGATTTCGAGGGGCTAGCGGGAGGAGCAGATACGCAGTATTTT. It encodes CATSDFEGLAGGADTQYF.

V and J are TRBV9 and TRBJ2-1; no definite D call. CDR3 length: 16 amino acids. Germline V gene lookup returns CDR1 SGDLS and CDR2 YYNGEE. V gave up 0 bases and J gave up 4 bases, with 14 bases separating them. The CDR3 sequence is CASSVGYVFPYNEQFF. The DNA of the CDR3 is TGTGCCAGCAGCGTAGGCTACGTGTTTCCTTACAATGAGCAGTTCTTC.

CDR3 in amino acids: CASSLREQETQYF. The CDR3 DNA follows: TGTGCCAGCAGTTTACGGGAACAAGAGACCCAGTACTTC. The genes are TRBV27 and TRBJ2-5; maybe TRBD2 (5 bases). V lost 2 bases, J lost 2 bases, and 6 bases lay in between. Germline V gene data show CDR1 as MNHEY and CDR2 as SMNVEV (reference sequence). The CDR3 contains 13 residues.

This chain uses TRBV2 with TRBJ1-5; D gene uncertain. Trimming removed 5 bases from V and 11 bases from J, with 16 bases in between. The CDR3 is 13 amino acids. Germline V gene lookup returns CDR1 SNHLY and CDR2 FYNNEI. Here the CDR3 DNA reads TGTGCCAGCAGTTCAGACACATTAAGTGCCCAGCATTTT. This codes for CASSSDTLSAQHF.

V gene TRBV7-8 combines with J gene TRBJ2-7, with D perhaps TRBD1 or TRBD2 (5 bases each). Germline CDR1 reads SGHVS; CDR2 reads FQNEAQ. Trimming removed 5 bases from V and 10 bases from J, with 15 bases in between. This CDR3 comprises 12 residues. The CDR3 sequence is CASSRERGSQYF. CDR3 in DNA: TGTGCCAGCAGCCGGGAAAGGGGAAGTCAGTACTTC.

The chain is built from TRBV19 and TRBJ1-5; D possibly corresponds to TRBD1 (6 bases). Per the germline V gene, CDR1 is LNHDA and CDR2 is SQIVND (reference sequence). The CDR3 length is 17 residues. V lost 7 bases to trimming and J lost 8 bases, with 27 bases between them. CDR3 region: CASTLVWGRGLLEPQHF. In DNA form, the CDR3 reads TGTGCCAGTACCTTGGTGTGGGGCAGGGGCCTTCTCGAGCCCCAGCATTTT.

The CDR3 sequence is CASSLAGASPLHF. The CDR3 DNA follows: TGTGCCAGCAGCTTAGCGGGAGCCTCACCCCTCCACTTT. J is TRBJ1-6 and V is TRBV11-2; D call uncertain. The germline gives CDR1 SGHAT, CDR2 FQNNGV. V gave up 1 base and J gave up 10 bases, with 8 bases separating them. This CDR3 contains 13 residues.

This chain connects TRBV7-3 to TRBJ2-1; D uncertain. V was pared by 2 bases and J by 7 bases, with 9 bases between. The CDR3 consists of 13 residues. Germline-derived CDR1 and CDR2 are SGHTA and FQGTGA. The CDR3 DNA reads as TGTGCCAGCAGCTTATACATGAGGAATGAGCAGTTCTTC. Amino acids: CASSLYMRNEQFF.

This clone was recorded only once. The chain links TRBV5-4 to TRBJ2-2; 11 bases are a match to TRBD2. V lost 3 bases and J lost 4; bases outside the gene matches: 5. This CDR3 is built from 16 residues. Germline V gene sequence: CDR1 SGHNT, CDR2 YYREEE (reference sequence). CDR3 residues: CASSSVAGGSTGELFF. The CDR3 region has the DNA TGTGCCAGCAGCTCGGTAGCGGGAGGGTCCACCGGGGAGCTGTTTTTT.